The clone carrying this TCR beta chain was detected only once. Its antigen remains unknown. Some clones are missing from TCRdb's copy, which holds only in-frame ones; the method was immunoSEQ multiplex PCR. The table has roughly 1,000,000 clones, approximately 78% seen once; the top ten hold around 0.6%. The sample originates from a study of shared clonotypes between healthy human individuals. General study points: Sequencing depth was expected to affect clonotype sharing among donors. Sample collection involved blood only; tissue repertoires are likely different. Memory subsets generally showed lower estimated richness than naive subsets.

With 0 bases removed from V and 3 bases from J, the gap between germline ends came to 10 bases. The germline V gene has CDR1 SGHRS and CDR2 YFSETQ. The CDR3 has 14 residues. The specimen was memory CD4+ T cells from PBMCs. The subset: CD45RA-negative fraction. The chain has TRBV5-1 and TRBJ2-7, with a possible D match to TRBD2 (6 bases). This TCR was sampled from a man aged 18 to 29 in good health. Some clones in this sample may be carry-over from other donors' samples. This CDR3 reads CASSLAAAGYEQYF. Written as DNA, the CDR3 is TGCGCCAGCAGCTTGGCGGCAGCGGGCTACGAGCAGTACTTC.